Listed below are T cell receptor beta chains from one sample, sequenced in a study of T-cell reconstitution after alpha-beta-depleted transplantation in children. In TCRdb, the PCR reads were re-called with MiXCR into one record per CDR3 protein. Of approximately 800,000 distinct CDR3 sequences in the sample, 16% are singletons; the top ten hold about 5%. The sequencing here drew on PBMCs, mostly from graft donor cells, taken 360 days after TCRalphabeta/CD19-depleted stem cell transplant. These receptors were taken from a male patient aged 10 to 17 who had a stem cell transplant for acute lymphoblastic leukemia, so the T cells may come from the graft donor. The CDR3 runs from the conserved cysteine through the conserved F or W. Fields, in order: D gene, clone size, J gene, V gene, CDR3 DNA, CDR3 protein. The D gene is left open where the match is weak. Size is omitted from some rows. Given values are once, few, many or a class for expanded clones.

TRBD1,few,TRBJ2-7,TRBV25-1,TGTGCCAGCAGTGATACCGACAGGGGCGAGCAGTACTTC,CASSDTDRGEQYF
.,few,TRBJ1-1,TRBV29-1,TGCAGCGCGAGACAGGCCTCGAACACTGAAGCTTTCTTT,CSARQASNTEAFF
TRBD2,few,TRBJ2-3,TRBV4-1,TGCGCCAGCTCTGCTGTACCTCTAGCGGGAGGGACAGATACGCAGTATTTT,CASSAVPLAGGTDTQYF
.,.,TRBJ1-2,TRBV5-1,TGCGCCAGCAGCTTGACAGGAGCTGGCTACACCTTC,CASSLTGAGYTF
TRBD1,.,TRBJ2-7,TRBV10-3,TGTGCCATCAGATCGGACAGGGATACCTACGAGCAGTACTTC,CAIRSDRDTYEQYF
.,few,TRBJ1-5,TRBV27,TGTGCCAGCAGTTTATTGAGTAGCAATCAGCCCCAGCATTTT,CASSLLSSNQPQHF
.,few,TRBJ2-3,TRBV10-1,TGCGCCAGCAGTGCGGAGCCAGCTGCAGATACGCAGTATTTT,CASSAEPAADTQYF
TRBD2,.,TRBJ2-1,TRBV7-3,TGTGCCAGCAGCTTAAATGGGGGGGAACATGAGCAGTTCTTC,CASSLNGGEHEQFF
.,.,TRBJ2-7,TRBV18,TGTGCCAGCTCACCCTCGGTCCCGGGGGCCGGTGAGCAGTACTTC,CASSPSVPGAGEQYF
TRBD2,.,TRBJ2-3,TRBV5-4,TGTGCCAGCAGCTTGGCAGGACTAGCGGCAAGCACAGATACGCAGTATTTT,CASSLAGLAASTDTQYF
.,.,TRBJ1-5,TRBV10-2,TGCGCCAGCAGTGATCTCGCTACAGGGACACGGAATCAGCCCCAGCATTTT,CASSDLATGTRNQPQHF
.,few,TRBJ2-4,TRBV5-1,TGCGCCAGCAGCTTGCCGAGGGAAAGTCCACGCTTAGCCAAAAACATTCAGTACTTC,CASSLPRESPRLAKNIQYF
.,few,TRBJ2-1,TRBV2,TGTGCCAGCAGTGAAGCTATGCAGGAGCAGTTCTTC,CASSEAMQEQFF
.,many,TRBJ2-3,TRBV5-1,TGCGCCAGCAGCTCCCACAGCACAGATACGCAGTATTTT,CASSSHSTDTQYF
.,few,TRBJ2-5,TRBV4-1,TGCGCCAGCAGCCAAGATCCTAGCCGCGTCGAGACCCAGTACTTC,CASSQDPSRVETQYF
.,.,TRBJ2-1,TRBV6-5,TGTGCCAGCAGACTAATCCATGAGCAGTTCTTC,CASRLIHEQFF
.,.,TRBJ2-1,TRBV4-2,TGTGCCAGCCTCGGGGCCGACTACAATGAGCAGTTCTTC,CASLGADYNEQFF
.,many,TRBJ1-3,TRBV19,TGTGCCAGCGCTCGGGCGGTCTCTGGAAACACCATATATTTT,CASARAVSGNTIYF